The TCR beta chain under discussion was sequenced for a study of T cell responses to AZD1222 COVID-19 vaccine. General study points: No day 14 peak samples; only post-peak repertoires were characterized. Baseline serostatus was positive in only a handful of AZD1222 recipients. Spike-specific TCR breadth and depth grew following two AZD1222 doses. Mostly white British, mostly female donors; authors suggested clonal diversity may be underestimated.

Measured with immunoSEQ multiplex PCR; TCRdb has only the in-frame clones, and not every one. The table shows around 140,000 clones, with more than 80% occurring only once. Worth noting for this clone: No antigen is known for it.

Losses at the gene ends were 4 bases for V and 4 bases for J; bases not matched to a gene: 5. Germline CDR1 reads SGHRS; CDR2 reads YFSETQ. This CDR3 spans 15 amino acids. This specimen was peripheral blood, taken on day 0 of MenACWY control vaccination. This clonotype was obtained from an adult in good health. The chain uses TRBV5-1 and TRBJ1-3, with TRBD1 matching over 10 bases. Here the CDR3 reads CASSEPGQGGNTIYF. CDR3 nucleotide sequence: TGCGCCAGCAGCGAACCGGGACAGGGGGGAAACACCATATATTTT.